This TCR beta chain was profiled in a study of regulatory T cells listed by TCRdb under 2018. In the study overall: The study compared T-cell receptor beta repertoires of sorted regulatory, conventional CD4+ and CD8+ T cells in CD3G-deficient patients with those in healthy controls. On the study overall, not on this receptor specifically: Patient repertoires showed restricted unique TRB V-J pairs and skewed V and J gene usage, most marked in regulatory T cells. Hydrophobic residues at CDR3 positions 6 and 7 were enriched in conventional CD4+ T cells from CD3G-deficient patients, suggesting more self-reactive specificities.

In the multiplex PCR, 52 forward TRBV primers and 13 reverse TRBJ primers were used, and assay-based and computational corrections were applied for amplification bias. Within the immunoSEQ assay, multiplex PCR amplified rearranged TRB loci from genomic DNA. TRB amplicons were sequenced using an Illumina HiSeq platform. Processing in the source paper ran as follows. Custom algorithms error-filtered the raw sequences and aligned the raw sequences to reference gene sequences, after which the immunoSEQ online tools were used for analysis. The frequencies of productive and nonproductive TRB rearrangements were evaluated among unique sequences as well as among total sequences. The likelihood of self-reactivity was estimated by examining two features, hydrophobicity and amino acid composition, of TRB CDR3 positions 6 and 7. Prism software was used to run t tests, Mann-Whitney tests or two-way ANOVA for comparisons between groups. This immuneACCESS table, as held by TCRdb, lists in-frame sequences with V and J called but not all clones. Of the missing ones, under half trace to an unresolved V gene in checked studies; the others have no known cause. V, J and clone size were drawn from that table, and D and trimming were deduced from the DNA. This sample gives 20,000 to 25,000 clones in total; more than 70% of them show up just once. The ten largest clones add up to approximately 1.3% of the sample.

V was cut back by 5 bases and J by 5 bases, leaving a gap of 4 bases between them. The germline V gene (reference sequence) specifies LNHDA as CDR1 and SQIVND as CDR2. The CDR3 contains 11 residues, cysteine and phenylalanine counted. The retained sequence is limited to the CDR3, 33 bases, with the frame set at the first base. As for this clone: The specificity of this receptor is unknown. Base-call qualities are not available, and no considerably larger clone is one nucleotide away.

Evidence of autoimmunity was found in all CD3G-deficient patients, and more severe autoimmunity was observed in two of the patients. Patients ranged from 2 to 39 years of age at testing and had reduced naive and increased memory CD4+ and CD8+ T-cell proportions. CD4+ cells were FACS-sorted into CD25-high CD127-low regulatory T cells and CD25-low CD127-high conventional CD4+ T cells. Roughly six individuals with CD3G deficiency made up the patient group. Patient samples and clinical data were obtained from an international physician network spanning the United States, Europe and Asia. Peripheral blood mononuclear cells were isolated by Ficoll density separation.

The TCR originated in a child under 18 with CD3G deficiency. The sequence joins TRBV19 to TRBJ2-1; no D gene is confidently identified. Material for sequencing was conventional CD4+ T cells sorted from blood. The CDR3 is CASSAHNEQFF. The DNA sequence reads TGTGCCAGTAGTGCACACAATGAGCAGTTCTTC.